The 8 T cell receptor beta chains reported below all come from one sample, sequenced in a study of blood T cell repertoires in COVID-19. The method was immunoSEQ multiplex PCR; TCRdb's version includes in-frame clones alone and lacks a portion of them. The data hold roughly 70,000 clones, with around nine tenths observed a single time. Material for sequencing was peripheral blood. The source is a man in his 70s with acute or convalescent COVID-19.

Only a few counts were recorded for this clone. The CDR3, as DNA: TGTGCCAGTAGTATACAGGGGCTAATAGCTCAGCCCCAGCATTTT. This sequence encodes CASSIQGLIAQPQHF. The chain uses TRBV19 and TRBJ1-5, with D perhaps matching TRBD1 (6 bases). The germline V gene encodes CDR1 LNHDA and CDR2 SQIVND (reference sequence). This CDR3 has 15 amino acids. Deletions cut 2 bases from V and 6 bases from J, with 14 bases between.

V gene TRBV4-3 combines with J gene TRBJ2-7; 10 bases line up with TRBD2. The CDR3 has 17 residues. V was clipped by 0 bases and J by 7 bases; unmatched bases: 12. CDR1 and CDR2 from the germline V gene are LGHNA and YSLEER. CDR3 DNA: TGCGCCAGCAGCCAAGAATCGAAGCGGGGGGGCTTGAGGGAGCAGTACTTC. Translating gives CASSQESKRGGLREQYF.

The chain employs TRBV28 and TRBJ1-3, with D possibly matching TRBD1 (6 bases). The length of the CDR3 is 14 residues. In germline, CDR1 is MDHEN, CDR2 SYDVKM. The V gene lost 6 bases and the J gene lost 3 bases, with 12 bases spanning the gap. CDR3 loop: CASSPGRGGNTIYF. The CDR3, as DNA: TGTGCCAGCAGCCCGGGCAGGGGTGGAAACACCATATATTTT.

The chain has TRBV4-1 and TRBJ2-5; 12 nucleotides align to TRBD1. V lost 4 bases to trimming and J lost 5 bases; unmatched junction nucleotides: 5. This CDR3 has 15 residues. Germline CDR1 and CDR2: MGHRA and YSYEKL. The CDR3 loop reads CASSPRDRGLETQYF. CDR3 coding DNA: TGCGCCAGCAGCCCTCGGGACAGGGGGCTTGAGACCCAGTACTTC.

The chain couples TRBV6-5 to TRBJ2-1, with D perhaps TRBD2 (5 bases). Germline CDR1 is MNHEY and CDR2 is SVGAGI. CDR3 size: 14 residues. Trimming shortened V by 7 bases and J by 0 bases, and 10 bases separated the two germline ends. The CDR3 DNA is TGTGCCAGCACCGAGCGGAGCTCCTACAATGAGCAGTTCTTC. Translating gives CASTERSSYNEQFF.

This clone was counted ten times or more. The chain carries TRBV16 and TRBJ2-7; 12 positions agree with TRBD1. There are 16 residues in the CDR3. Trimming removed 2 bases from V and 3 bases from J; junction bases left unmatched: 5. CDR1 and CDR2 from the germline V gene are KGHSY and FQNENV. CDR3 nucleotides: TGTGCCAGCAGCCAAGGGGGACAGGGGGCTGTCTACGAGCAGTACTTC. As protein: CASSQGGQGAVYEQYF.

The chain couples TRBV21-1 to TRBJ1-4; TRBD1, the table's D call, was not compared with the DNA. TRBV21-1 is labeled a pseudogene. The length of the CDR3 is 15 residues. CDR3 nucleotides: TGTGCCAGCAGCAAAGTACTGGCAGGGGGCGAAAAACTGTTTTTT. Its protein is CASSKVLAGGEKLFF.

V gene TRBV7-6 combines with J gene TRBJ2-7; TRBD2 might be the D (7 bases). Germline-derived CDR1 and CDR2 are SGHVS and FNYEAQ. V lost 5 bases and J 1 base, leaving 15 bases between the germline ends. The CDR3 is made up of 15 amino acids. CDR3 nucleotide sequence: TGTGCCAGCAGCAGAAGGGGGGGCTCTTCCTACGAGCAGTACTTC. Its protein product is CASSRRGGSSYEQYF.